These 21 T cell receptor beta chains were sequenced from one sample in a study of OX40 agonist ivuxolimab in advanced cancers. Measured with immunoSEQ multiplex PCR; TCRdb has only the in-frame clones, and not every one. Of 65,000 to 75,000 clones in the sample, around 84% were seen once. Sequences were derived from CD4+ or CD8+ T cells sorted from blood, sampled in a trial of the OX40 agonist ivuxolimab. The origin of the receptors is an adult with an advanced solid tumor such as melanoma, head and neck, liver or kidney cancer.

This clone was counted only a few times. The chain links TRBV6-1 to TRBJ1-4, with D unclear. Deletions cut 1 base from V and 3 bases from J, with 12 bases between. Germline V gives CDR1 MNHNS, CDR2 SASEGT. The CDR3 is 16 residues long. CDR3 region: CASSEVSGRSNEKLFF. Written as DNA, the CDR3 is TGTGCCAGCAGTGAAGTATCGGGCAGATCTAATGAAAAACTGTTTTTT.

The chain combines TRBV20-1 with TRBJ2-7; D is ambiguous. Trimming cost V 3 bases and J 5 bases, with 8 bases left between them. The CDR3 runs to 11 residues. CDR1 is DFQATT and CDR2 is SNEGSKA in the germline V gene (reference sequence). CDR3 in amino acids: CSARFRHEQYF. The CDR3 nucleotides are TGCAGTGCTAGGTTCAGACACGAGCAGTACTTC.

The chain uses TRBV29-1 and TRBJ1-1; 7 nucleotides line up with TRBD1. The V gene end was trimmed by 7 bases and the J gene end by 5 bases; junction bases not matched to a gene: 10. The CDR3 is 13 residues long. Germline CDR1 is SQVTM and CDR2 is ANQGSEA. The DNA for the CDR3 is TGCAGCGCCCAGCAGGGGGGACGGACTGAAGCTTTCTTT. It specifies CSAQQGGRTEAFF.

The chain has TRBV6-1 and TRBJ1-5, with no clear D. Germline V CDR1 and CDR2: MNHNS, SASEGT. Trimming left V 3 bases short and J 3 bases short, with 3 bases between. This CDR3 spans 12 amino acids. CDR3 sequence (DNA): TGTGCCAGCAGTGACGCCAATCAGCCCCAGCATTTT. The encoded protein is CASSDANQPQHF.

The CDR3 loop reads CASSSVTETQYF. CDR3 nucleotides: TGCGCCAGCAGCTCAGTAACCGAGACCCAGTACTTC. The chain links TRBV5-1 to TRBJ2-5; the D is unclear. Trimming pared 3 bases from V and 5 bases from J, leaving 8 bases between. In germline, CDR1 is SGHRS, CDR2 YFSETQ. The CDR3 sequence is 12 residues long.

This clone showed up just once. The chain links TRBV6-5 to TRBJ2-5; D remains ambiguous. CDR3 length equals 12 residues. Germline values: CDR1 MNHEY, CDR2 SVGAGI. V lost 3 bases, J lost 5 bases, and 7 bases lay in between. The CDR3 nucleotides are TGTGCCAGCAGTTATGGACGGGAGACCCAGTACTTC. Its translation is CASSYGRETQYF.

Here the CDR3 reads CASSEGNSYEQYF. In DNA, the CDR3 is TGTGCCAGCAGTGAAGGGAACAGCTACGAGCAGTACTTC. This chain uses TRBV6-1 with TRBJ2-7; D gene uncertain. The CDR3 covers 13 residues. CDR1 is MNHNS and CDR2 is SASEGT in the germline V gene. V dropped 1 base and J dropped 3 bases, with 7 bases sitting between them.

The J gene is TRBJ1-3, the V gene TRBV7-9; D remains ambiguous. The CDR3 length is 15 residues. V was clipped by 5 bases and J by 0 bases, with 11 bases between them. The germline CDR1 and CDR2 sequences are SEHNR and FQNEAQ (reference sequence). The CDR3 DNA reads TGTGCCAGCAGCCAGAGGGCTCGCTCTGGAAACACCATATATTTT. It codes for CASSQRARSGNTIYF.

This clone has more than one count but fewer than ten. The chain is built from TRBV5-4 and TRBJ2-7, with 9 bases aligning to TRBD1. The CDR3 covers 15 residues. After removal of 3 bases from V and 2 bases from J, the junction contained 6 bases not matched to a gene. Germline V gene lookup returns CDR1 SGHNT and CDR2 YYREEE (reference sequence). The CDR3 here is CASSSRDRAPYEQYF. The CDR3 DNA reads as TGTGCCAGCAGCTCCCGGGACAGGGCCCCCTACGAGCAGTACTTC.

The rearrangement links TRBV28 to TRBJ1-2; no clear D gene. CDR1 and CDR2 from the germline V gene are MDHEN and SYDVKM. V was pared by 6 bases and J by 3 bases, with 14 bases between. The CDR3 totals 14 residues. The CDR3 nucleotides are TGTGCCAGCAGCCCCGCAGGATTGTACTATGGCTACACCTTC. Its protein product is CASSPAGLYYGYTF.

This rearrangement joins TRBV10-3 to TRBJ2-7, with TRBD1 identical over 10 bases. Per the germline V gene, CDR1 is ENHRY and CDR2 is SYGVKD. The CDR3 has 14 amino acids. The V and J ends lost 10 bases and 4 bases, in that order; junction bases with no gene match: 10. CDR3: CATRGGTGAYEQYF. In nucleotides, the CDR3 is TGTGCCACCAGGGGCGGGACAGGGGCTTACGAGCAGTACTTC.

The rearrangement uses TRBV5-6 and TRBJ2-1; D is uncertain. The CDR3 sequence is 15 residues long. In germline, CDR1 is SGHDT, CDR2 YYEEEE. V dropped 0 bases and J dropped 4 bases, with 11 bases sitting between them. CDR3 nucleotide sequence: TGTGCCAGCAGCTTGGACCCCGCGAGGTACAATGAGCAGTTCTTC. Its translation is CASSLDPARYNEQFF. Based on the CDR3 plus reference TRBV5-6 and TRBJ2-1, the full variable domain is DAGVTQSPTHLIKTRGQQVTLRCSPKSGHDTVSWYQQALGQGPQFIFQYYEEEERQRGNFPDRFSGHQFPNYSSELNVNALLLGDSALYLCASSLDPARYNEQFFGPGTRLTVL.

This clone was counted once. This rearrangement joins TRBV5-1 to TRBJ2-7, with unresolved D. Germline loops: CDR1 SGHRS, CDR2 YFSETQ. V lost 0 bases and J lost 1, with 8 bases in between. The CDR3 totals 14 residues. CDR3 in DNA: TGCGCCAGCAGCTTGGGGGATTTATCCTACGAGCAGTACTTC. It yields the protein CASSLGDLSYEQYF.

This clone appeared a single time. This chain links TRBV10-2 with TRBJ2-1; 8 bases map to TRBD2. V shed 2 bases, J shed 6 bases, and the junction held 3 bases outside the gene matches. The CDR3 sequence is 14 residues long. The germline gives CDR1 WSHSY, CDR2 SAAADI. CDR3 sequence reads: CASSETSGVNEQFF. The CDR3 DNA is TGCGCCAGCAGTGAGACTAGCGGTGTCAATGAGCAGTTCTTC.

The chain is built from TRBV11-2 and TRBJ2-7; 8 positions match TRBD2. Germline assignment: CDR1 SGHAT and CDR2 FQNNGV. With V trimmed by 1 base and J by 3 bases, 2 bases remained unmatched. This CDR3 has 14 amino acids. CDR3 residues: CASSLASGFYEQYF. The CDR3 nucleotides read TGTGCCAGCAGCTTAGCTAGCGGGTTCTACGAGCAGTACTTC.

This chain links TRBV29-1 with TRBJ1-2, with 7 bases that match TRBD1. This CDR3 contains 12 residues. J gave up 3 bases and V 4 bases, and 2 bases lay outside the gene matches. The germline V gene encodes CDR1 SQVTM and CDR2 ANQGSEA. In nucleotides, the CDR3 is TGCAGCGTTGGACAGGGTGACTATGGCTACACCTTC. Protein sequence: CSVGQGDYGYTF.

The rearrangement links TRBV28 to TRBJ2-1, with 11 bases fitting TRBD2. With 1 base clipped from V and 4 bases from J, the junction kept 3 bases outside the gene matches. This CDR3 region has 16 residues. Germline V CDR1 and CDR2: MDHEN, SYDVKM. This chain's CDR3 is CASSLYGTSGYNEQFF. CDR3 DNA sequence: TGTGCCAGCAGTTTATACGGGACTAGCGGTTACAATGAGCAGTTCTTC. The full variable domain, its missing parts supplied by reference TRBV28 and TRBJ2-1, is DVKVTQSSRYLVKRTGEKVFLECVQDMDHENMFWYRQDPGLGLRLIYFSYDVKMKEKGDIPEGYSVSREKKERFSLILESASTNQTSMYLCASSLYGTSGYNEQFFGPGTRLTVL.

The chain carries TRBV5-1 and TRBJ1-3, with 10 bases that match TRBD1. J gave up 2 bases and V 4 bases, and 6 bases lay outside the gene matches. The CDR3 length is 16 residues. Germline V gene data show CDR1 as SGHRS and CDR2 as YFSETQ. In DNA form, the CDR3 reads TGCGCCAGCAGCCAAAGCGGACAGGGGGCTGGAAACACCATATATTTT. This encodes CASSQSGQGAGNTIYF.

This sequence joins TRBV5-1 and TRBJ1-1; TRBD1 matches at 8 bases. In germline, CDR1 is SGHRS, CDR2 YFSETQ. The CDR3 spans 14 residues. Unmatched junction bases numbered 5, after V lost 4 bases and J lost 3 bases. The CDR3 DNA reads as TGCGCCAGCAGCACTCCGACAGGGGACACTGAAGCTTTCTTT. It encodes CASSTPTGDTEAFF.

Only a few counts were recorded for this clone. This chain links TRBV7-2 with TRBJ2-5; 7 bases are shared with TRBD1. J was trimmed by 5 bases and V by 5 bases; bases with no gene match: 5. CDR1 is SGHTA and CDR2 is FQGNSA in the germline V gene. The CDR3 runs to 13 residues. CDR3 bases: TGTGCCAGCAGCATAGGGGGCCGGGAGACCCAGTACTTC. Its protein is CASSIGGRETQYF.

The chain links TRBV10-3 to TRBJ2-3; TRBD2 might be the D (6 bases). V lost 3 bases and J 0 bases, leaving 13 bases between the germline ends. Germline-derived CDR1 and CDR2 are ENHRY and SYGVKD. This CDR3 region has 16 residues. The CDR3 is CAISDDGGISTDTQYF. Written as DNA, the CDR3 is TGTGCCATCAGTGATGACGGCGGGATCAGCACAGATACGCAGTATTTT.